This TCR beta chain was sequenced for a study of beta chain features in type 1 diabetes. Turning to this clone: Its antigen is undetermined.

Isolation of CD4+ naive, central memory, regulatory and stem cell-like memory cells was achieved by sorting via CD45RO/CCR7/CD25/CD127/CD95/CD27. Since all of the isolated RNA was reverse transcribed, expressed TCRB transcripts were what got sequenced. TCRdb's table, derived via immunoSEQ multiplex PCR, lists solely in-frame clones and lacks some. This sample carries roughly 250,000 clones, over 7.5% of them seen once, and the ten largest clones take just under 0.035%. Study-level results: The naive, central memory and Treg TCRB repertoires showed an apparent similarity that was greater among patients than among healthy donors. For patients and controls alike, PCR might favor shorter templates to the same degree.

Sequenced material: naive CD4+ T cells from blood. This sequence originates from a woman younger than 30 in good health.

Here the CDR3 DNA reads TGCGCCAGCAGCTTGCAGGCCGCAGGTGAGGGTCAGCCCCAGCATTTT. It encodes CASSLQAAGEGQPQHF. The chain is built from TRBV5-1 and TRBJ1-5; D gene uncertain. This CDR3 has 16 residues. The germline V and J ends were trimmed by 1 base and 6 bases, with 17 bases remaining between them. Germline CDR1 reads SGHRS; CDR2 reads YFSETQ. Drawing the rest from reference TRBV5-1 and TRBJ1-5, the complete variable domain is KAGVTQTPRYLIKTRGQQVTLSCSPISGHRSVSWYQQTPGQGLQFLFEYFSETQRNKGNFPGRFSGRQFSNSRSEMNVSTLELGDSALYLCASSLQAAGEGQPQHFGDGTRLSIL.